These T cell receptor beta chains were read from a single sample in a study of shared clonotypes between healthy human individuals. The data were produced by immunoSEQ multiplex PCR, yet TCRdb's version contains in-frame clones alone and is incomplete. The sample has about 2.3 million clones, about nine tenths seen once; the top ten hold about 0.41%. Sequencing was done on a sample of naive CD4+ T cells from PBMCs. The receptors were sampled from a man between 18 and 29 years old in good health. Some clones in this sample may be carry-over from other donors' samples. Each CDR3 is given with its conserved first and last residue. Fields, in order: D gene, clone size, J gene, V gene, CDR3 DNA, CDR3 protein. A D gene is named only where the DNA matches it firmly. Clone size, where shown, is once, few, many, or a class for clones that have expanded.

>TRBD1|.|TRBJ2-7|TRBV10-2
TGCGCCAGCAGTGTTCCAATCCCGGGACAGGGGGCCTACGAGCAGTACTTC
CASSVPIPGQGAYEQYF
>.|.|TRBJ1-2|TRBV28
TGTGCCAGCAGTGAGGAAGTACGGGGGGGCGCATCTGGCTACACCTTC
CASSEEVRGGASGYTF
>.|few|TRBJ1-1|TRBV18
TGTGCCAGCTCCCCATCACGACAGAGCATGAACACTGAAGCTTTCTTT
CASSPSRQSMNTEAFF
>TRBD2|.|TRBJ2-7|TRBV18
TGTGCCAGCTCACCACCGAGGACTAGCGGAGTAGAAGAGCAGTACTTC
CASSPPRTSGVEEQYF
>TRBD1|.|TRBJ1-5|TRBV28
TGTGCCAGCAGTTCGACAGGGGGCAAGGGCAATCAGCCCCAGCATTTT
CASSSTGGKGNQPQHF
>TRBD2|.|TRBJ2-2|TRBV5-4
TGTGCCAGCAGCTCGGGGACTAGCGGGAACACCGGGGAGCTGTTTTTT
CASSSGTSGNTGELFF
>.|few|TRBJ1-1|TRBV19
TGTGCCAGTAGTATAGCGGGGGCCGGTACTGAAGCTTTCTTT
CASSIAGAGTEAFF
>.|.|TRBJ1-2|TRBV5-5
TGTGCCAGCAGCTCAGGGTTCGGTGGCTACACCTTC
CASSSGFGGYTF
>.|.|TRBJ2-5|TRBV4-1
TGCGCCAGCAGCGGATCCGGGGAGACCCAGTACTTC
CASSGSGETQYF
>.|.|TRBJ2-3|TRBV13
TGTGCCAGCAGCTTATGGGCAGGGTTTGCAGATACGCAGTATTTT
CASSLWAGFADTQYF
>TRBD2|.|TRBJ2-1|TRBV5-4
TGTGCCAGCAGCTTGGGAAGCGGGAGGGATAGTGAGCAGTTCTTC
CASSLGSGRDSEQFF
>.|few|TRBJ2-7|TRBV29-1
TGCAGCGGCGTAATGAACAGTCGGGGAAGCGACGAGCAGTACTTC
CSGVMNSRGSDEQYF
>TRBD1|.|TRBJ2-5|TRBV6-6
TGTGCCAGCAGTTACACCCGACAGGGAAATGGGGAGCAGTACTTC
CASSYTRQGNGEQYF
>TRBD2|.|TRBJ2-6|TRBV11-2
TGTGCCAGCAGCTTCGTAGCAGGGACTAGCTCTGGGGCCAACGTCCTGACTTTC
CASSFVAGTSSGANVLTF
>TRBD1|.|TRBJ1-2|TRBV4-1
TGCGCCAGCAGCCAAGGGACAGGGGCCCAGAGAAACTATGGCTACACCTTC
CASSQGTGAQRNYGYTF
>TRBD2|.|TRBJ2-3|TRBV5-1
TGCGCCAGCAGCCCCGGGCTGACGGGAGGAGGAGATACGCAGTATTTT
CASSPGLTGGGDTQYF
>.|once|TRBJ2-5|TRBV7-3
TGTGCCAGCAGCCGAGGGGTCTTGGAGACCCAGTACTTC
CASSRGVLETQYF
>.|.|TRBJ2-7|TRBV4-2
TGTGCCAGCAGCCAAGATCCGGGGGGCGCGTACGAGCAGTACTTC
CASSQDPGGAYEQYF
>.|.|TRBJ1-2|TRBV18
TGTGCCAGCTCACCACCGTTAAGCAGGAACGTCCGGGGCTACACCTTC
CASSPPLSRNVRGYTF
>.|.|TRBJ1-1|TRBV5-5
TGTGCCAGCAGCAGGGAGACGGATACCTTATTGAACACTGAAGCTTTCTTT
CASSRETDTLLNTEAFF
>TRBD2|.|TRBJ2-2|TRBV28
TGTGCCAGCAGTTTAAGACTAGCGCTAACCGGGGAGCTGTTTTTT
CASSLRLALTGELFF
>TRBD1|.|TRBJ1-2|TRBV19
TGTGCCAGTAGTACGGAAACAGGGGGCGGTCGTGGCTACACCTTC
CASSTETGGGRGYTF
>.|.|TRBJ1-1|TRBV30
TGTGCCTGGAGTAATTTAGGCAGGGTGGGGAACACTGAAGCTTTCTTT
CAWSNLGRVGNTEAFF
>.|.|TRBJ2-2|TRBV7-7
TGTGCCAGCAGCTTAGAAACCGGGGAGCTGTTTTTT
CASSLETGELFF
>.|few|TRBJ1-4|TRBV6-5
TGTGCCAGCAGTGCCCGTCAGGGGAAACTGTTTTTT
CASSARQGKLFF
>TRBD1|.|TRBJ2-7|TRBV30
TGTGCCTGGAGTGTTCCAGGGGGCTCCTACGAGCAGTACTTC
CAWSVPGGSYEQYF
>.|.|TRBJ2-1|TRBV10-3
TGTGCCATCACCCGAGGGTCAAACTCCAACAATGAGCAGTTCTTC
CAITRGSNSNNEQFF
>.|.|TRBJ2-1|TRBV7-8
TGTGCCAGCAGCCCACTCGCTTACAATGAGCAGTTCTTC
CASSPLAYNEQFF
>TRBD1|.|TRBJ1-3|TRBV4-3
TGCGCCAGCAGCCAGGTAGACAGGGCTGGAAACACCATATATTTT
CASSQVDRAGNTIYF
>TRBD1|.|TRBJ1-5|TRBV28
TGTGCCAGCAGCGATGGGGGACAGATCCGCAATCAGCCCCAGCATTTT
CASSDGGQIRNQPQHF
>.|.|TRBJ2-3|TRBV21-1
TGTGCCAGCAGCAAAGAGGCGCTAAGCGAACAGGGGGGGACAGATACGCAGTATTTT
CASSKEALSEQGGTDTQYF
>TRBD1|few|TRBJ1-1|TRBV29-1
TGCAGCGTTGATGTGACAGGGAGCACTGAAGCTTTCTTT
CSVDVTGSTEAFF
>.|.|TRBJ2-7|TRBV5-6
TGTGCCAGCACCTTATTCTACGAGCAGTACTTC
CASTLFYEQYF
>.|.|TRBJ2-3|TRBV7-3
TGTGCCAGCAGCTTAAGAAACACAGATACGCAGTATTTT
CASSLRNTDTQYF
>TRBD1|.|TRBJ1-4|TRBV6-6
TGTGCCAGCAGTACTGCAGGGGGAACTAATGAAAAACTGTTTTTT
CASSTAGGTNEKLFF
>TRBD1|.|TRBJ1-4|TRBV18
TGTGCCAGCTCACGGGTATATGGGACAGACGAAAAACTGTTTTTT
CASSRVYGTDEKLFF
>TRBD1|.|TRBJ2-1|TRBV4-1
TGCGCCAGCAGCACCCCCGACAGGGTCCCCTACAATGAGCAGTTCTTC
CASSTPDRVPYNEQFF
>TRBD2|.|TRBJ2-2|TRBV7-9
TGTGCCAGCAGCTTCGGGCTAGCGGGGGTGAACACCGGGGAGCTGTTTTTT
CASSFGLAGVNTGELFF
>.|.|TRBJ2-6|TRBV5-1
TGCGCCAGCAGGGGATTCCCTGGGGCCAACGTCCTGACTTTC
CASRGFPGANVLTF
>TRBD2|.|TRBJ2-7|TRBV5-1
TGCGCCAGCAGCTTTCATGGCGGGAGCTCTTACGAGCAGTACTTC
CASSFHGGSSYEQYF
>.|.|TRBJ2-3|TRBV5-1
TGCGCCAGCAGCCCGCGGGACCGAAGGTCCGATACGCAGTATTTT
CASSPRDRRSDTQYF
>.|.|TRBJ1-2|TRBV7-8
TGTGCCAGCAGCTTATTTGCAGGCAGGGACCCCCTGTCCTACACCTTC
CASSLFAGRDPLSYTF
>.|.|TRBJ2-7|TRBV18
TGTGCCAGCTCAGCAGGGACCTACGAGCAGTACTTC
CASSAGTYEQYF
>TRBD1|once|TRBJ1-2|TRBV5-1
TGCGCCAGCGCCCAGTCCGGTCCCGGGACAGGAAACTATGGCTACACCTTC
CASAQSGPGTGNYGYTF
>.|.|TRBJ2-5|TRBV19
TGTGCCAGTAGTATAACCCGGGCAAGAACGGAGACCCAGTACTTC
CASSITRARTETQYF
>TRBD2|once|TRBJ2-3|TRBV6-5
TGTGCCAGCAGTTACTCAGGCGGGAGGGCCGCAGATACGCAGTATTTT
CASSYSGGRAADTQYF
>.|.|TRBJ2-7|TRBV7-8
TGTGCCACTTCGTTCCCTAGCACCTACGAGCAGTACTTC
CATSFPSTYEQYF
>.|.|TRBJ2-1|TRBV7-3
TGTGCCAGCAGCTTATCGCGGGGCGAGCAGTTCTTC
CASSLSRGEQFF
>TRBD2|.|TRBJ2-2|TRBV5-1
TGCGCCAGCAGCTTAAGAGTAGCGGGAGCGAACACCGGGGAGCTGTTTTTT
CASSLRVAGANTGELFF
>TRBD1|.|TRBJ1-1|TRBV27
TGTGCCAGCAGTCGATACAGGGGCACTGAAGCTTTCTTT
CASSRYRGTEAFF
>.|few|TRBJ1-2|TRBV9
TGTGCCAGCAGGGGGACGGCAAAGTATGGCTACACCTTC
CASRGTAKYGYTF
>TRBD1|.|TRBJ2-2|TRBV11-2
TGTGCCAGCAGCACCGACAGGGGCACCGGGGAGCTGTTTTTT
CASSTDRGTGELFF